These 6 T cell receptor beta chains came from one sample sequenced in a study of cytomegalovirus exposure and HLA in healthy donors. Produced via immunoSEQ multiplex PCR; TCRdb's table is partial and in-frame only. The sample shows a few hundred thousand clones, nearly 90% of them seen only once. Sequenced sample: PBMCs. The receptors were sampled from a young woman in good health and CMV-seronegative.

The V gene is TRBV6-1, the J gene TRBJ2-7, with D tentatively TRBD1 (6 bases). The CDR3 runs to 14 residues. The V gene lost 7 bases and the J gene lost 4 bases, with 17 bases spanning the gap. The V gene's germline CDR1 is MNHNS and CDR2 SASEGT. CDR3 loop: CASNWFRDTYEQYF. CDR3 bases: TGTGCCAGCAACTGGTTCAGGGACACGTACGAGCAGTACTTC.

The V call is TRBV9, the J call TRBJ1-1, with D maybe TRBD1 (5 bases). V dropped 3 bases and J dropped 1 base, with 19 bases sitting between them. Germline CDR1 SGDLS, CDR2 YYNGEE. This CDR3 is 17 amino acids long. CDR3 in DNA: TGTGCCAGCAGCGCGGAGGGGAGGAGCTTTAGGAACACTGAAGCTTTCTTT. Translated: CASSAEGRSFRNTEAFF.

The chain links TRBV6-4 to TRBJ1-1; D ambiguous. V dropped 6 bases and J dropped 7 bases, with 3 bases sitting between them. The germline V gene encodes CDR1 MRHNA and CDR2 SNTAGT. This CDR3 region has 9 residues. CDR3 sequence reads: CASSGEAFF. The CDR3 DNA follows: TGTGCCAGCAGCGGTGAAGCTTTCTTT.

The CDR3 sequence is CASSLAVQGNSPLHF. The CDR3 bases are TGTGCCAGCAGCTTAGCGGTTCAGGGTAATTCACCCCTCCACTTT. The chain joins TRBV7-8 to TRBJ1-6, with TRBD1 as a possible D gene (5 bases). Trimming took 0 bases from V and 6 from J, leaving 9 bases between them. This CDR3 is built from 15 residues. Per germline, CDR1 SGHVS and CDR2 FQNEAQ. The entire variable domain, with the rest obtained from reference TRBV7-8 and TRBJ1-6, is as follows: GAGVSQSPRYKVAKRGQDVALRCDPISGHVSLFWYQQALGQGPEFLTYFQNEAQLDKSGLPSDRFFAERPEGSVSTLKIQRTQQEDSAVYLCASSLAVQGNSPLHFGNGTRLTVT.

The chain carries TRBV10-1 and TRBJ1-2, with D perhaps matching TRBD1 (5 bases). The CDR3 runs to 13 residues. V dropped 0 bases and J dropped 5 bases, with 7 bases sitting between them. The germline V gene has CDR1 WNHNN and CDR2 SYGVQD (reference sequence). The DNA for the CDR3 is TGCGCCAGCAGTGAGTCGGGGACTTATGGCTACACCTTC. This gives the protein CASSESGTYGYTF.

The chain combines TRBV14 with TRBJ2-2; D is ambiguous. The length of the CDR3 is 15 residues. Trimming removed 1 base at V and 4 bases at J, with 10 bases between. Germline loops: CDR1 SGHDN, CDR2 FVKESK. The CDR3 region is CASSQAIYGTGELFF. CDR3 in DNA: TGTGCCAGCAGCCAAGCCATTTACGGCACCGGGGAGCTGTTTTTT. Supplemented by reference TRBV14 and TRBJ2-2, the full variable domain reads EAGVTQFPSHSVIEKGQTVTLRCDPISGHDNLYWYRRVMGKEIKFLLHFVKESKQDESGMPNNRFLAERTGGTYSTLKVQPAELEDSGVYFCASSQAIYGTGELFFGEGSRLTVL.